This passage covers 18 T cell receptor beta chains from one sample sequenced in a study of blood T cell repertoires in COVID-19 (dated by TCRdb to about 2020). Library generation was performed with the immunoSEQ multiplex PCR assay. Sourced from immuneACCESS, this table was stored by TCRdb with only in-frame sequences that have V and J called. A share of the clones is absent; for the studies checked, an unresolved V gene accounts for under half, and the remainder has no known explanation. This sample gives roughly 250,000 clones in total; 70% to 85% of them show up just once. The ten largest clonotypes hold approximately 1.9% of the sample. The sample was peripheral blood. The receptors here all came from a woman aged 80 or older with acute or convalescent COVID-19.

The rearrangement joins TRBV12-5 to TRBJ1-4; TRBD1 matches 8 bases. The CDR3 runs 13 residues. CDR1 and CDR2 (germline): LGHNT, FRNRAP. J gave up 13 bases and V 4 bases, and 8 bases lay outside the gene matches. CDR3 coding DNA: TGTGCTAGTGGTTCCGACAGGGGAGCGGCACTGTTTTTT. Its translation is CASGSDRGAALFF.

The chain employs TRBV5-4 and TRBJ2-2, with 10 nucleotides matching TRBD1. CDR1 and CDR2 (germline): SGHNT, YYREEE (reference sequence). V shed 0 bases, J shed 4 bases, and the junction held 3 bases outside the gene matches. The CDR3 is made up of 16 amino acids. DNA of the CDR3: TGTGCCAGCAGCTTGGGACAGGGGGCGCTCACCGGGGAGCTGTTTTTT. It specifies CASSLGQGALTGELFF.

The gene calls are TRBV27 and TRBJ2-1; D possibly corresponds to TRBD2 (5 bases). V lost 2 bases and J 4 bases, leaving 15 bases between the germline ends. CDR1 is MNHEY, CDR2 SMNVEV, per germline (reference sequence). This CDR3 is 16 amino acids long. Here the CDR3 reads CASSLRSGARYNEQFF. CDR3 DNA: TGTGCCAGCAGTTTAAGGAGCGGAGCACGTTACAATGAGCAGTTCTTC.

The chain carries TRBV7-2 and TRBJ2-3; no reliable D call. The V gene's germline CDR1 is SGHTA and CDR2 FQGNSA. The CDR3 is 15 amino acids. The V end was cut by 3 bases, the J end by 0 bases, with 10 bases between. CDR3 nucleotides: TGTGCCAGCAGCTTCGCGCAACCTAGCACAGATACGCAGTATTTT. Its translation: CASSFAQPSTDTQYF. The full variable domain, in which reference TRBV7-2 and TRBJ2-3 provide the parts outside the CDR3, is GAGVSQSPSNKVTEKGKDVELRCDPISGHTALYWYRQSLGQGLEFLIYFQGNSAPDKSGLPSDRFSAERTGGSVSTLTIQRTQQEDSAVYLCASSFAQPSTDTQYFGPGTRLTVL.

The chain employs TRBV3-1 (or the pseudogene TRBV3-2) and TRBJ1-6, with 8 nucleotides matching TRBD1. CDR1 is LGHDT and CDR2 is YNNKEL in the germline V gene (reference sequence). The V gene end was trimmed by 2 bases and the J gene end by 9 bases; junction bases not matched to a gene: 3. The CDR3 totals 14 residues. The CDR3 spells CASSQQGATSPLHF. CDR3 bases: TGTGCCAGCAGCCAACAGGGGGCGACTTCACCCCTCCACTTT.

This rearrangement joins TRBV5-1 to TRBJ2-5, with 10 bases fitting TRBD2. This CDR3 contains 15 residues. V was pared by 1 base and J by 5 bases, with 5 bases of the junction left unmatched. Germline values: CDR1 SGHRS, CDR2 YFSETQ. This CDR3 reads CASSLSSGSLETQYF. The CDR3 nucleotides are TGCGCCAGCAGCTTGTCTAGCGGGAGCCTCGAGACCCAGTACTTC.

The rearrangement joins TRBV21-1 to TRBJ1-2. TRBV21-1 is designated a pseudogene. The CDR3 covers 12 residues. In DNA, the CDR3 is TGTGCCAGCACCACAGCGTGCCGGGGCTACACCTTC. This codes for CASTTACRGYTF.

The chain couples TRBV19 to TRBJ1-2, with a tentative D call TRBD1 (6 bases). CDR1 LNHDA and CDR2 SQIVND come from the germline V gene (reference sequence). V was clipped by 6 bases and J by 3 bases, with 8 bases between them. The CDR3 extends over 12 amino acids. CDR3 in amino acids: CASRRTDYGYTF. In nucleotides, the CDR3 is TGTGCCAGTAGGCGGACAGACTATGGCTACACCTTC.

There are a few counts of this clone. J is TRBJ1-3 and V is TRBV3-1 (or the pseudogene TRBV3-2), with 11 bases aligning to TRBD1. V dropped 5 bases and J dropped 8; count of bases not matched to a gene: 5. Germline CDR1 reads LGHDT; CDR2 reads YNNKEL (reference sequence). The CDR3 length is 14 residues. The CDR3 DNA is TGTGCCAGCAGCGCCCGGGACAGGGGGGACACCATATATTTT. Translated, it gives CASSARDRGDTIYF.

CDR3 nucleotides: TGTGCCAGCAGACGCACAGGGGATGAAAAACTGTTTTTT. Its protein product is CASRRTGDEKLFF. This chain connects TRBV27 to TRBJ1-4; 7 nucleotides agree with TRBD1. CDR1 is MNHEY, CDR2 SMNVEV, per germline (reference sequence). With 6 bases clipped from V and 6 bases from J, the junction kept 4 bases outside the gene matches. CDR3 length equals 13 residues.

This clone was recorded once. The chain employs TRBV4-2 and TRBJ2-2, with 8 bases aligning to TRBD1. The CDR3 extends over 14 amino acids. CDR1 is LGHNA and CDR2 is YNFKEQ in the germline V gene. Trimming removed 8 bases from V and 8 bases from J; junction bases left unmatched: 10. The CDR3 DNA reads as TGTGCCAGCCAAATCACAGGGGGGATTGGGGAGCTGTTTTTT. This gives the protein CASQITGGIGELFF.

This chain links TRBV10-3 with TRBJ2-7, with 7 nucleotides matching TRBD2. This CDR3 contains 14 residues. Per germline, CDR1 ENHRY and CDR2 SYGVKD. V lost 7 bases, J lost 3 bases, and 9 bases stayed unmatched. The CDR3 sequence: CAINLGGDLYEQYF. The DNA for the CDR3 is TGTGCCATCAATCTGGGGGGGGACCTCTACGAGCAGTACTTC.

CDR3 nucleotide sequence: TGTGCCACCAGCAGGGACAGGGGGCGAGAGACCCAGTACTTC. Translating gives CATSRDRGRETQYF. The chain couples TRBV15 to TRBJ2-5; 11 bases match TRBD1. Looked up from germline, CDR1 is LNHNV and CDR2 is YYDKDF (reference sequence). This CDR3 has 14 residues. With 3 bases clipped from V and 4 bases from J, the junction kept 1 base outside the gene matches. Full variable domain (outside the CDR3, taken from reference TRBV15 and TRBJ2-5): DAMVIQNPRYQVTQFGKPVTLSCSQTLNHNVMYWYQQKSSQAPKLLFHYYDKDFNNEADTPDNFQSRRPNTSFCFLDIRSPGLGDTAMYLCATSRDRGRETQYFGPGTRLLVL.

This sequence joins TRBV28 and TRBJ1-2, with TRBD1 matching over 8 bases. Trimming removed 5 bases from V and 6 bases from J; junction bases left unmatched: 11. CDR1 MDHEN and CDR2 SYDVKM come from the germline V gene. The CDR3 length is 15 residues. The CDR3 DNA reads TGTGCCAGCAGTCCCTACCGGACAGGGAAAAATGGCTACACCTTC. It yields the protein CASSPYRTGKNGYTF.

In DNA, the CDR3 is TGTGCCAGTAGTATAGGACTCAGGGGGTCTTACGGCTACACCTTC. Translated: CASSIGLRGSYGYTF. The rearrangement links TRBV19 to TRBJ1-2; TRBD1 aligns across 7 bases. The trim removed 1 base at V and 8 bases at J, leaving 10 bases unmatched. The CDR3 is 15 amino acids. The germline CDR1 and CDR2 sequences are LNHDA and SQIVND (reference sequence).

The rearrangement joins TRBV28 to TRBJ1-2; 10 bases are shared with TRBD1. CDR3 length: 13 residues. In germline, CDR1 is MDHEN, CDR2 SYDVKM. Trimming cost V 7 bases and J 10 bases; bases outside gene matches: 9. CDR3 region: CASTADRGAAYTF. CDR3 DNA sequence: TGTGCCAGCACCGCGGACAGGGGGGCCGCCTACACCTTC.

V is TRBV7-3 and J is TRBJ1-2; 10 bases fit TRBD1. The J segment lost 5 bases and the V segment lost 4 bases, leaving 7 bases of the junction unmatched. CDR3 length: 15 residues. The V gene's germline CDR1 is SGHTA and CDR2 FQGTGA. The CDR3, as DNA: TGTGCCAGCAGCTCGACCGGGACAGGGGAATATGGCTACACCTTC. Its protein product is CASSSTGTGEYGYTF.

This chain uses TRBV5-5 with TRBJ1-5; 10 bases agree with TRBD1. After removal of 3 bases from V and 6 bases from J, the junction contained 3 bases not matched to a gene. This CDR3 has 14 amino acids. Germline V CDR1 and CDR2: SGHKS, YYEKEE (reference sequence). CDR3 DNA sequence: TGTGCCAGCAGCTGGGGACAGGGGAGTCAGCCCCAGCATTTT. Amino acids: CASSWGQGSQPQHF.